This entry describes one TCR beta chain. Then a second PCR, running roughly 6 to 11 cycles, was carried out with a sample-barcoded 5' primer and a J-beta primer mix. Each CDR3 protein is one row after TCRdb ran MiXCR on the 5' RACE reads. There are about 780,000 distinct CDR3 sequences in the sample; roughly 46% occur only once, and about a sixth lies in the top ten. The data were obtained in a study of blood T cells in healthy people across ages. Across the study: About one barcoded beta molecule per two T cells was captured by template switching.

The CDR3 runs 14 residues. Germline trimming cut 5 bases from V and 5 bases from J; bases unmatched to any gene: 9. Germline CDR1 SGDLS, CDR2 YYNGEE. The chain employs TRBV9 and TRBJ2-5; 7 bases line up with TRBD2. The sample consisted of blood. This sequence originates from an elderly man in good health. CDR3: CASSRSGGLETQYF. CDR3 bases: TGTGCCAGCAGTCGTTCGGGAGGCTTGGAGACCCAGTACTTC. The whole variable domain, filled in from reference TRBV9 and TRBJ2-5, reads DSGVTQTPKHLITATGQRVTLRCSPRSGDLSVYWYQQSLDQGLQFLIQYYNGEERAKGNILERFSAQQFPDLHSELNLSSLELGDSALYFCASSRSGGLETQYFGPGTRLLVL.